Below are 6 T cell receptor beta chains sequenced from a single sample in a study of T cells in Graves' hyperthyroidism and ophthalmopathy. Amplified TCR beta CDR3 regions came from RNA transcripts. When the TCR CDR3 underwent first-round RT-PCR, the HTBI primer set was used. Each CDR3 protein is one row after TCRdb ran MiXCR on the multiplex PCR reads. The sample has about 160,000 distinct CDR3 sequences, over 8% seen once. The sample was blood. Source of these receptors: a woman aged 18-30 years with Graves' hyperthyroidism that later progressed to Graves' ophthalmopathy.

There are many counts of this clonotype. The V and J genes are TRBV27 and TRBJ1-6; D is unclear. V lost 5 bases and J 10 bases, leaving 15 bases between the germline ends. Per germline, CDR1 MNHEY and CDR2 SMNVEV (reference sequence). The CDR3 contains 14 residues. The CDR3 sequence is CASSPWVMGSPLHF. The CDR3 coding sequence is TGTGCCAGCAGTCCCTGGGTTATGGGATCACCCCTCCACTTT.

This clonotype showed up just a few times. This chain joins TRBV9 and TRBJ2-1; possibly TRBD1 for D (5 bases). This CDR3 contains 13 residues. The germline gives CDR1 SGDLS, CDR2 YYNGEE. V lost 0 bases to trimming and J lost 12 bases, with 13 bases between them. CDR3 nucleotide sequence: TGTGCCAGCAGCGTAGTCGGGCAGGGAAGGCAGTTCTTC. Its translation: CASSVVGQGRQFF.

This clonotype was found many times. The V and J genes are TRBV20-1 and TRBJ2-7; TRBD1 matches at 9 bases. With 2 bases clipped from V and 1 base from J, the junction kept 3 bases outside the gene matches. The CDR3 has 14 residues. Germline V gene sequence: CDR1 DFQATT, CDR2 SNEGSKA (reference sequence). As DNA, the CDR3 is TGCAGTGCTAGATCCGGGACAGGGTCCTACGAGCAGTACTTC. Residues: CSARSGTGSYEQYF.

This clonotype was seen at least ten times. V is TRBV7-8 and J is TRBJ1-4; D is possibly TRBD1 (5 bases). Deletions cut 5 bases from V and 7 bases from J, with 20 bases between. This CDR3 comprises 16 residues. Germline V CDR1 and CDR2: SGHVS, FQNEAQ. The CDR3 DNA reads TGTGCCAGCAGCCCCTATCGGGTCAGGGCTTCTGAAAAACTGTTTTTT. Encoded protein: CASSPYRVRASEKLFF.

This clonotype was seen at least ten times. CDR3 region: CAISLGISETQYF. The CDR3 DNA is TGTGCCATCAGCCTTGGGATATCGGAGACCCAGTACTTC. J is TRBJ2-5 and V is TRBV10-3; D gene unclear. The CDR3 is 13 residues long. Germline assignment: CDR1 ENHRY and CDR2 SYGVKD. Between the trimmed V and J ends, which lost 6 bases and 5 bases, there was a span of 13 bases.

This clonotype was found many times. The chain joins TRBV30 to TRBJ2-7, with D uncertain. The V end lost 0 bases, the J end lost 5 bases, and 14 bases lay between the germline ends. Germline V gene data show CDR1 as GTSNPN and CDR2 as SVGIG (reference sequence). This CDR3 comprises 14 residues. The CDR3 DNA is TGTGCCTGGAGTGTACCTCGAGAATCCCACGAGCAGTACTTC. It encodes CAWSVPRESHEQYF.